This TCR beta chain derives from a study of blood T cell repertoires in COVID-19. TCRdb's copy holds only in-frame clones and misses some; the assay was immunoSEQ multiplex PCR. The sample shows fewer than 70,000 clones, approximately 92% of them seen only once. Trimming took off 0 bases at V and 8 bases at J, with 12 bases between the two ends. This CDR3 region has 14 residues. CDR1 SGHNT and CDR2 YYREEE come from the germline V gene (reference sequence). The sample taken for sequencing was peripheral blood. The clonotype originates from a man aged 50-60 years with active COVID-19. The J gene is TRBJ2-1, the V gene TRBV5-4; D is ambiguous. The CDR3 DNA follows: TGTGCCAGCAGCTTGGAACCCAGGATCGATGAGCAGTTCTTC. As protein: CASSLEPRIDEQFF.